The clone carrying this T cell receptor (beta chain) came up a few times. The data derive from a study of identical twins. A universal primer site was added by template switching, and unique molecular identifiers were carried by the cDNA. TCRdb reprocessed the 5' RACE reads with MiXCR, giving one entry per CDR3 protein. The table includes around 570,000 distinct CDR3 sequences, approximately 9.6% detected once. This CDR3 has 16 residues. Per the germline V gene, CDR1 is SEHNR and CDR2 is FQNEAQ (reference sequence). V shed 4 bases and J shed 0 bases, with 13 bases lying between them. This same sample was also part of a study on yellow fever vaccine responses in identical twins. As that report states: Twins reportedly mounted vaccine T cell responses that seemed partly convergent, partly personalized.

The chain recombines TRBV7-9 with TRBJ2-1; the D is unclear. Sequencing was carried out using PBMCs. This TCR was sampled from a woman between 18 and 29 years old in good health. The CDR3 loop reads CASSSRELSSYNEQFF. CDR3 DNA: TGTGCCAGCAGCTCTCGAGAGCTAAGCTCCTACAATGAGCAGTTCTTC.